These 19 T cell receptor beta chains originate from one sample sequenced in a study of blood T cell repertoires in COVID-19. Method: immunoSEQ multiplex PCR; TCRdb's copy keeps in-frame clones and lacks some. The sample lists approximately 280,000 clones; about 89% were seen once. The material sequenced was peripheral blood. The receptor set was obtained from a woman aged 55-70 years with acute or convalescent COVID-19.

V usage is TRBV11-2 and J usage is TRBJ2-4; 7 nucleotides align to TRBD1. CDR1 and CDR2 from the germline V gene are SGHAT and FQNNGV. This CDR3 region has 15 residues. The ends lost 1 base at V and 2 bases at J; junction bases unmatched: 2. CDR3 nucleotides: TGTGCCAGCAGCTTAGGACAGGGCTCCAAAAACATTCAGTACTTC. This encodes CASSLGQGSKNIQYF.

The V and J genes are TRBV14 and TRBJ2-1; possibly TRBD1 for D (6 bases). Germline-derived CDR1 and CDR2 are SGHDN and FVKESK. V lost 4 bases, J lost 9 bases, and 13 bases lay in between. This CDR3 contains 13 residues. Written as DNA, the CDR3 is TGTGCCAGCAGCCCTACAGGGAGACCTGAGCAGTTCTTC. Protein sequence: CASSPTGRPEQFF.

The chain combines TRBV9 with TRBJ2-1; D may be TRBD2 (6 bases). CDR1 is SGDLS, CDR2 YYNGEE, per germline. The CDR3 runs to 16 residues. V was pared by 3 bases and J by 4 bases, with 17 bases between. The CDR3 coding sequence is TGTGCCAGCAGCGGAAATAGCGGCCTTATATACAATGAGCAGTTCTTC. Its protein is CASSGNSGLIYNEQFF.

The chain carries TRBV13 and TRBJ2-2, with 9 bases that match TRBD1. The trim removed 0 bases at V and 4 bases at J, leaving 6 bases unmatched. CDR3 length equals 17 residues. Germline V gene data show CDR1 as PRHDT and CDR2 as FYEKMQ (reference sequence). DNA for the CDR3: TGTGCCAGCAGCTTAGGCGTCAGGACAGGGGCCACCGGGGAGCTGTTTTTT. It encodes CASSLGVRTGATGELFF.

This chain connects TRBV4-1 to TRBJ1-4, with D perhaps TRBD1 (6 bases). Germline lookup yields CDR1 MGHRA and CDR2 YSYEKL. This CDR3 is 15 amino acids long. V lost 4 bases, J lost 6 bases, and 15 bases lay in between. The CDR3 region is CASSLSGGGDEKLFF. The CDR3 DNA reads TGCGCCAGCAGCCTCTCGGGTGGGGGCGATGAAAAACTGTTTTTT.

V and J are TRBV15 and TRBJ1-4; possibly TRBD1 for D (5 bases). The germline V gene encodes CDR1 LNHNV and CDR2 YYDKDF (reference sequence). The ends were cut back, 3 bases at V and 0 bases at J, with 11 bases in the middle. CDR3 size: 16 residues. The CDR3 sequence: CATSSPGGATNEKLFF. In DNA form, the CDR3 reads TGTGCCACCAGCAGCCCCGGGGGGGCAACTAATGAAAAACTGTTTTTT.

This chain connects TRBV7-3 to TRBJ1-2; 8 bases align to TRBD1. V dropped 4 bases and J dropped 7; count of bases not matched to a gene: 5. Germline values: CDR1 SGHTA, CDR2 FQGTGA. This CDR3 comprises 13 residues. The CDR3 sequence: CASSSTGDSGYTF. CDR3 in DNA: TGTGCCAGCAGCTCGACAGGGGATAGTGGCTACACCTTC.

V is TRBV5-4 and J is TRBJ2-3; maybe TRBD2 (7 bases). This CDR3 region has 16 residues. Germline V lookup: CDR1 SGHNT, CDR2 YYREEE (reference sequence). V lost 4 bases and J lost 5, with 20 bases in between. The CDR3 DNA sequence: TGTGCCAGCAGCCACCTAGGGGGGGGGCTTATAGATACGCAGTATTTT. It specifies CASSHLGGGLIDTQYF.

This chain links TRBV27 with TRBJ1-2; D uncertain. V was clipped by 7 bases and J by 3 bases, with 12 bases between them. Germline V gene data show CDR1 as MNHEY and CDR2 as SMNVEV (reference sequence). The CDR3 runs 13 residues. CDR3 bases: TGTGCCAGCACCTCCCCACGCGACTATGGCTACACCTTC. This translates into CASTSPRDYGYTF.

This chain's CDR3 is CASSYPGTRPHEQYF. CDR3 in DNA: TGTGCCAGCAGTTACCCTGGGACTAGACCCCACGAGCAGTACTTC. The V gene is TRBV6-7, the J gene TRBJ2-7; 8 bases are shared with TRBD2. TRBV6-7 is marked as an open reading frame, function uncertain. The CDR3 contains 15 residues. The V segment lost 2 bases and the J segment 5 bases; nucleotides outside the gene matches: 8.

To note about this clone: Different DNA sequences within this sample yield the same CDR3. The chain combines TRBV15 with TRBJ1-2; 12 bases agree with TRBD1. The germline gives CDR1 LNHNV, CDR2 YYDKDF (reference sequence). The V segment lost 0 bases and the J segment 4 bases; nucleotides outside the gene matches: 3. The CDR3 totals 16 residues. CDR3 sequence: CATSRDKGQGAYGYTF. The DNA of the CDR3 is TGTGCCACCAGCAGAGATAAGGGACAGGGGGCCTATGGCTACACCTTC.

The chain has TRBV3-1 (or the pseudogene TRBV3-2) and TRBJ2-7, with 10 bases aligning to TRBD2. CDR1 and CDR2 (germline): LGHDT, YNNKEL (reference sequence). This CDR3 is built from 14 residues. Germline trimming cut 6 bases from V and 3 bases from J; bases unmatched to any gene: 5. CDR3 loop: CASSPASGSYEQYF. In nucleotides, the CDR3 is TGTGCCAGCAGTCCGGCTAGCGGGAGCTACGAGCAGTACTTC.

This rearrangement joins TRBV28 to TRBJ1-6, with D possibly being TRBD1 (6 bases). Germline CDR1 reads MDHEN; CDR2 reads SYDVKM. The CDR3 covers 14 residues. V lost 5 bases to trimming and J lost 3 bases, with 8 bases between them. The CDR3 nucleotides are TGTGCCAGCAGTCAACAGGGCTATAATTCACCCCTCCACTTT. Translation gives CASSQQGYNSPLHF. Based on the CDR3 plus reference TRBV28 and TRBJ1-6, the full variable domain is DVKVTQSSRYLVKRTGEKVFLECVQDMDHENMFWYRQDPGLGLRLIYFSYDVKMKEKGDIPEGYSVSREKKERFSLILESASTNQTSMYLCASSQQGYNSPLHFGNGTRLTVT.

V gene TRBV5-1 combines with J gene TRBJ1-5; possible D gene TRBD1, 5 bases. This CDR3 contains 13 residues. Trimming took off 0 bases at V and 5 bases at J, with 6 bases between the two ends. The germline V gene encodes CDR1 SGHRS and CDR2 YFSETQ. The CDR3 bases are TGCGCCAGCAGCTTGGGCAGGGATCAGCCCCAGCATTTT. It is translated as CASSLGRDQPQHF.

This clone was found a few times. J is TRBJ2-2 and V is TRBV5-6; TRBD2 matches at 7 bases. Germline V lookup: CDR1 SGHDT, CDR2 YYEEEE. There are 14 residues in the CDR3. Trimming cost V 2 bases and J 4 bases; bases outside gene matches: 2. The CDR3 reads CASSLTGGTGELFF. The DNA for the CDR3 is TGTGCCAGCAGCTTAACGGGAGGCACCGGGGAGCTGTTTTTT.

This clone was observed a single time. V usage is TRBV10-3 and J usage is TRBJ2-1, with D hard to call. V was shortened by 4 bases and J by 6 bases, with 19 bases between the two germline ends. The CDR3 runs 16 residues. Germline V gives CDR1 ENHRY, CDR2 SYGVKD. CDR3 region: CAISVTAPDMGNEQFF. The CDR3 coding sequence is TGTGCCATCAGTGTCACAGCCCCTGATATGGGCAATGAGCAGTTCTTC.

The chain links TRBV19 to TRBJ1-5; D gene uncertain. Germline V gene sequence: CDR1 LNHDA, CDR2 SQIVND (reference sequence). The CDR3 spans 12 residues. V gave up 3 bases and J gave up 5 bases, with 5 bases separating them. The CDR3 nucleotides read TGTGCCAGTAGTATGGAGTATCAGCCCCAGCATTTT. Its translation: CASSMEYQPQHF.

The rearrangement joins TRBV6-1 to TRBJ1-3; D uncertain. Germline CDR1 and CDR2: MNHNS and SASEGT. Trimming stripped 2 bases from V and 0 bases from J, with 11 bases between. This CDR3 contains 16 residues. This CDR3 reads CASSEFASVSGNTIYF. The CDR3 region has the DNA TGTGCCAGCAGTGAATTTGCCAGCGTCTCTGGAAACACCATATATTTT.

This chain connects TRBV30 to TRBJ2-3; TRBD2 aligns across 10 bases. CDR3 size: 16 residues. Germline CDR1 is GTSNPN and CDR2 is SVGIG (reference sequence). V was clipped by 2 bases and J by 0 bases; unmatched bases: 5. The CDR3 coding sequence is TGTGCCTGGAGTCGTAGCGGGGGGTCTAGCACAGATACGCAGTATTTT. It encodes CAWSRSGGSSTDTQYF.